This T cell receptor beta chain stems from a study of OX40 agonist ivuxolimab in advanced cancers. In the study overall: Dose-escalation patients' cancers were hepatocellular carcinoma, melanoma, renal cell or head and neck cancer.

CDR3 length: 16 residues. V gave up 5 bases and J gave up 3 bases, with 20 bases separating them. The germline V gene has CDR1 SGHTA and CDR2 FQGNSA. Measured with immunoSEQ multiplex PCR; TCRdb has only the in-frame clones, and not every one. The data contain approximately 100,000 clones, roughly 88% of them seen just once; the ten biggest clones take up roughly 1.5%. The rearrangement uses TRBV7-2 and TRBJ2-7, with D perhaps matching TRBD1 or TRBD2 (7 bases each). The sequencing used CD4+ or CD8+ T cells sorted from blood, collected in a trial of the OX40 agonist ivuxolimab. The receptor was derived from an adult with an advanced solid tumor such as melanoma, head and neck, liver or kidney cancer. The CDR3 region has the DNA TGTGCCAGCAGCCTTAGGGGAGGGACAGAGTACTACGAGCAGTACTTC. This translates into CASSLRGGTEYYEQYF. Full variable domain (outside the CDR3, taken from reference TRBV7-2 and TRBJ2-7): GAGVSQSPSNKVTEKGKDVELRCDPISGHTALYWYRQSLGQGLEFLIYFQGNSAPDKSGLPSDRFSAERTGGSVSTLTIQRTQQEDSAVYLCASSLRGGTEYYEQYFGPGTRLTVT.